This TCR beta chain was retrieved from a study of blood T cell repertoires in COVID-19. As for the study in general: Italy, Spain and the United States were the sources of the convalescent and acute COVID-19 samples. The cDNA or gDNA used as material had been derived from T cells, B-cell-depleted T cells, or PBMCs.

Authors' data handling: Amplified reference gene primers provided the basis for estimating nucleated cell counts. Sequencing was performed with immunoSEQ multiplex PCR; in TCRdb, only in-frame clones are kept and a portion is missing. The V and J calls and clone size are taken from that table; D and trimming were inferred from the DNA. This table holds 100,000 to 150,000 clones, 78% found once. V was cut by 3 bases and J by 1 base, with 6 bases left in between. This CDR3 is 13 amino acids long. CDR1 and CDR2 (germline): SGHAT, FQNNGV. This sequence originates from a man aged 70 or older with acute or convalescent COVID-19. Sequenced material: peripheral blood. V and J are TRBV11-2 and TRBJ1-1; D might be TRBD1 (5 bases). The CDR3: CASSFTGNTEAFF. Written as DNA, the CDR3 is TGTGCCAGCAGCTTTACAGGGAACACTGAAGCTTTCTTT.